These T cell receptor beta chains were read from a single sample in a study of T cells in Graves' hyperthyroidism and ophthalmopathy. TCRdb re-called the multiplex PCR reads with MiXCR, one entry per CDR3 protein. The sample lists roughly 700,000 distinct CDR3 sequences, about 18% seen once, with around a sixth in the top ten. Sequencing was done on a sample of blood. All receptors derive from a man aged 50 or older with Graves' hyperthyroidism. CDR3s include the opening cysteine and the closing phenylalanine or tryptophan. The D gene is left open where the match is weak. Some rows mark clone size as missing; the rest say once, few, many or name a class of expanded clone.

clone_size: NA
d_call: TRBD1
v_call: TRBV7-9
j_call: TRBJ2-5
cdr3_nt: TGTGCCAGCAGCTTAGAGGGGACAGGGATCGGGGAAGAGACCCAGTACTTC
cdr3_aa: CASSLEGTGIGEETQYF

clone_size: NA
d_call: NA
v_call: TRBV7-9
j_call: TRBJ2-2
cdr3_nt: TGTGCCAGCAGCTTCTCTGGCCTGACCGGGGAGCTGTTTTTT
cdr3_aa: CASSFSGLTGELFF

clone_size: NA
d_call: NA
v_call: TRBV6-2/TRBV6-3
j_call: TRBJ2-1
cdr3_nt: TGTGCCAGCAGTCCTCAACTGGACAATGAGCAGTTCTTC
cdr3_aa: CASSPQLDNEQFF

clone_size: many
d_call: NA
v_call: TRBV3-1
j_call: TRBJ1-5
cdr3_nt: TGTGCCAGCAGCCAAGATATGACATCGGGCAATCAGCCCCAGCATTTT
cdr3_aa: CASSQDMTSGNQPQHF

clone_size: NA
d_call: TRBD1
v_call: TRBV29-1
j_call: TRBJ1-1
cdr3_nt: TGCAGCGCTCCCCCGACAGGGGACGAACTTATGAACACTGAAGCTTTCTTT
cdr3_aa: CSAPPTGDELMNTEAFF

clone_size: few
d_call: TRBD2
v_call: TRBV7-3
j_call: TRBJ2-3
cdr3_nt: TGTGCCAGCAGCATGTATAGCGGGAGAGCGGCAGATACGCAGTATTTT
cdr3_aa: CASSMYSGRAADTQYF

clone_size: NA
d_call: NA
v_call: TRBV28
j_call: TRBJ1-6
cdr3_nt: TGTGCCAGCAGTTTATATAGGGACGGTAATTCACCCCTCCACTTT
cdr3_aa: CASSLYRDGNSPLHF

clone_size: few
d_call: NA
v_call: TRBV28
j_call: TRBJ1-5
cdr3_nt: TGTGCCAGCAGTTTAGCCTTAAACGGGGATCAGCCCCAGCATTTT
cdr3_aa: CASSLALNGDQPQHF

clone_size: many
d_call: TRBD1
v_call: TRBV30
j_call: TRBJ1-2
cdr3_nt: TGTGCCTGGAGTGCCAGGGGGCCCGATGGCTACACCTTC
cdr3_aa: CAWSARGPDGYTF

clone_size: many
d_call: NA
v_call: TRBV12-3/TRBV12-4
j_call: TRBJ1-3
cdr3_nt: TGTGCCAGCAGTGCGGCCCGGTTGAGCTCTGGAAACACCATATATTTT
cdr3_aa: CASSAARLSSGNTIYF

clone_size: few
d_call: NA
v_call: TRBV6-1
j_call: TRBJ1-6
cdr3_nt: TGTGCCAGCAAGGTCCAGGGGAATTCACCCCTCCACTTT
cdr3_aa: CASKVQGNSPLHF

clone_size: NA
d_call: NA
v_call: TRBV18
j_call: TRBJ1-2
cdr3_nt: TGTGCCAGCTCACCAAACAGTGCACTGGGTGGCTACACCTTC
cdr3_aa: CASSPNSALGGYTF

clone_size: few
d_call: TRBD2
v_call: TRBV6-1
j_call: TRBJ2-2
cdr3_nt: TGTGCCAGCAGTACCTGGACTAGCGGGAGAAGGGGGGAGCTGTTTTTT
cdr3_aa: CASSTWTSGRRGELFF

clone_size: many
d_call: NA
v_call: TRBV11-2
j_call: TRBJ2-6
cdr3_nt: TGTGCCAGCAGCCCTCTCGAGGGACTCTCTGGGGCCAACGTCCTGACTTTC
cdr3_aa: CASSPLEGLSGANVLTF

clone_size: few
d_call: TRBD2
v_call: TRBV20-1
j_call: TRBJ2-1
cdr3_nt: TGCAGTTACGTGACTAGCCACAATGAGCAGTTCTTC
cdr3_aa: CSYVTSHNEQFF

clone_size: many
d_call: NA
v_call: TRBV18
j_call: TRBJ1-2
cdr3_nt: TGTGCCAGCTCACCAGATTTCTATGGCTACACCTTC
cdr3_aa: CASSPDFYGYTF

clone_size: many
d_call: NA
v_call: TRBV2
j_call: TRBJ1-5
cdr3_nt: TGTGCCAGCAGAGAAGGGGAGAGGCTTCAGCCCCAGCATTTT
cdr3_aa: CASREGERLQPQHF

clone_size: few
d_call: NA
v_call: TRBV5-6
j_call: TRBJ2-7
cdr3_nt: TGTGCCAGCAGCTTGGCCGGACAGACGAGCTACGAGCAGTACTTC
cdr3_aa: CASSLAGQTSYEQYF

clone_size: many
d_call: TRBD1
v_call: TRBV7-8
j_call: TRBJ2-1
cdr3_nt: TGTGCCAGCATACTAACAGGGGATGATGAGCAGTTCTTC
cdr3_aa: CASILTGDDEQFF

clone_size: many
d_call: NA
v_call: TRBV11-2
j_call: TRBJ2-1
cdr3_nt: TGTGCCAGCAGCTTAGAGCGTACCTACAATGAGCAGTTCTTC
cdr3_aa: CASSLERTYNEQFF

clone_size: NA
d_call: TRBD1
v_call: TRBV10-3
j_call: TRBJ1-6
cdr3_nt: TGTGCCATCAGTGCCTGGACAGGCGATAATTCACCCCTCCACTTT
cdr3_aa: CAISAWTGDNSPLHF

clone_size: many
d_call: TRBD2
v_call: TRBV6-1
j_call: TRBJ2-5
cdr3_nt: TGTGCCACTAACGGGAGGCTAGCGGGAGGGTTTGAGACCCAGTACTTC
cdr3_aa: CATNGRLAGGFETQYF

clone_size: few
d_call: TRBD2
v_call: TRBV7-9
j_call: TRBJ2-1
cdr3_nt: TGTGCCAGCAGCTTCGAGGGACTAGCGATACATAATGAGCAGTTCTTC
cdr3_aa: CASSFEGLAIHNEQFF

clone_size: NA
d_call: NA
v_call: TRBV20-1
j_call: TRBJ2-7
cdr3_nt: TGCAGTGCCGGGCCGGCGGCCTCCTACGAGCAGTACTTC
cdr3_aa: CSAGPAASYEQYF

clone_size: NA
d_call: TRBD2
v_call: TRBV29-1
j_call: TRBJ2-7
cdr3_nt: TGCAGCGTCCAGGGACTAGCGGCTCCCTACGAGCAGTACTTC
cdr3_aa: CSVQGLAAPYEQYF

clone_size: many
d_call: NA
v_call: TRBV28
j_call: TRBJ2-7
cdr3_nt: TGTGCCAGCAGCCCCGGCGCGGGCTACGAGCAGTACTTC
cdr3_aa: CASSPGAGYEQYF